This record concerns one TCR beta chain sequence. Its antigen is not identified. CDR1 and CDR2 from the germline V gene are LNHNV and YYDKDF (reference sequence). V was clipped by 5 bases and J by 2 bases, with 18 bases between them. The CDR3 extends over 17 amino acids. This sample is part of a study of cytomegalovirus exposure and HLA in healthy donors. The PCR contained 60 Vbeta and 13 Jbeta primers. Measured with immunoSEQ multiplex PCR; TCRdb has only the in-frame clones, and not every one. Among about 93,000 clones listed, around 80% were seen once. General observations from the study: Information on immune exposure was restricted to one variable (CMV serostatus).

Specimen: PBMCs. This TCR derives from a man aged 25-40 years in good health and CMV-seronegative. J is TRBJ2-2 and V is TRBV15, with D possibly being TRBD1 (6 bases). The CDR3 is CATSGLPGGGNTGELFF. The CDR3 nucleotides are TGTGCCACCAGCGGACTCCCCGGTGGGGGCAACACCGGGGAGCTGTTTTTT.